These 10 T cell receptor beta chains came from one sample sequenced in a study of blood T cell repertoires in COVID-19. The table came from immunoSEQ multiplex PCR; TCRdb's copy has only in-frame clones and leaves some out. The table has fewer than 50,000 clones, around 88% seen once. The sample taken for sequencing was peripheral blood. These receptors originate from a human donor in a cohort sampled during active COVID-19.

This chain uses TRBV7-9 with TRBJ1-1, with D unclear. CDR3 length: 14 amino acids. V lost 1 base to trimming and J lost 4 bases, with 10 bases between them. The germline CDR1 and CDR2 sequences are SEHNR and FQNEAQ (reference sequence). CDR3 loop: CASSLVAAGTEAFF. CDR3 coding DNA: TGTGCCAGCAGCTTAGTAGCCGCGGGCACTGAAGCTTTCTTT.

V and J are TRBV18 and TRBJ2-7; D uncertain. Germline V gene lookup returns CDR1 KGHSH and CDR2 LQKENI. The germline V and J ends were trimmed by 0 bases and 3 bases, with 6 bases remaining between them. CDR3 length: 13 residues. CDR3 sequence reads: CASSPPERYEQYF. The CDR3 DNA sequence: TGTGCCAGCTCACCACCGGAGCGCTACGAGCAGTACTTC.

This chain uses TRBV2 with TRBJ2-1, with 14 bases that match TRBD2. Trimming at V came to 7 bases and at J to 2 bases, leaving 7 bases not matched to a gene. Germline V gene sequence: CDR1 SNHLY, CDR2 FYNNEI. The CDR3 is 17 amino acids. DNA of the CDR3: TGTGCCAGCACTCTGGGACTAGCGGGAGCCACCTACAATGAGCAGTTCTTC. Protein: CASTLGLAGATYNEQFF.

This clone has a handful of counts. This chain uses TRBV11-2 with TRBJ2-1; 10 bases map to TRBD2. V dropped 0 bases and J dropped 0; count of bases not matched to a gene: 5. This CDR3 is 18 amino acids long. Germline lookup yields CDR1 SGHAT and CDR2 FQNNGV. CDR3 sequence reads: CASSLEAGGFSSYNEQFF. The CDR3 coding sequence is TGTGCCAGCAGCTTAGAAGCGGGAGGGTTTAGCTCCTACAATGAGCAGTTCTTC.

This clone occurred once. CDR3 sequence: CASRVSSGPDTQYF. CDR3 bases: TGTGCCAGTCGAGTCTCATCGGGTCCAGATACGCAGTATTTT. The rearrangement joins TRBV19 to TRBJ2-3, with D uncertain. Germline CDR1 is LNHDA and CDR2 is SQIVND (reference sequence). The CDR3 consists of 14 residues. With 8 bases removed from V and 4 bases from J, the gap between germline ends came to 16 bases.

The V and J genes are TRBV5-5 and TRBJ1-2; possibly TRBD1 for D (5 bases). Trimming removed 0 bases from V and 0 bases from J, with 18 bases in between. Germline V gives CDR1 SGHKS, CDR2 YYEKEE (reference sequence). CDR3 length equals 18 residues. In DNA, the CDR3 is TGTGCCAGCAGCTTGGTTTTGTCACAGGATAGGACTAACTATGGCTACACCTTC. Residues: CASSLVLSQDRTNYGYTF.

J is TRBJ1-2 and V is TRBV3-1 (or the pseudogene TRBV3-2); D gene uncertain. The CDR3 is made up of 13 amino acids. With 0 bases removed from V and 8 bases from J, the gap between germline ends came to 10 bases. Germline V gene data show CDR1 as LGHDT and CDR2 as YNNKEL (reference sequence). The CDR3 here is CASSQDIPGGYTF. In nucleotides, the CDR3 is TGTGCCAGCAGCCAAGATATCCCGGGGGGCTACACCTTC.

This clone was recorded only once. The rearrangement joins TRBV10-2 to TRBJ2-7; possible D gene TRBD2, 5 bases. V was clipped by 7 bases and J by 9 bases, with 16 bases between them. The CDR3 covers 12 residues. Germline lookup yields CDR1 WSHSY and CDR2 SAAADI. The CDR3 is CASNTGGQTQYF. The CDR3 DNA reads TGCGCCAGCAATACGGGCGGGCAAACGCAGTACTTC.

This clone was recorded once. This chain joins TRBV15 and TRBJ1-2, with a possible D match to TRBD1 (6 bases). V was pared by 0 bases and J by 2 bases, with 10 bases between. CDR3 length: 15 residues. Germline V gene data show CDR1 as LNHNV and CDR2 as YYDKDF (reference sequence). The CDR3 DNA reads TGTGCCACCAGCAGAGACCCAGGGGCCAACTATGGCTACACCTTC. It is translated as CATSRDPGANYGYTF.

This clone was detected only a few times. The chain carries TRBV29-1 and TRBJ2-2, with D maybe TRBD1 (6 bases). Trimming removed 3 bases from V and 1 base from J, with 9 bases in between. Germline V gene data show CDR1 as SQVTM and CDR2 as ANQGSEA. The CDR3 covers 14 residues. As DNA, the CDR3 is TGCAGCGTTGATAAGACAGGGAACACCGGGGAGCTGTTTTTT. Its translation: CSVDKTGNTGELFF.